Given below is one T cell receptor (beta chain) in context. Its antigen is not identified. This specimen comes from a study of T cell repertoires in cytomegalovirus infection. At the level of the study: Through public TCR beta signatures, both CMV infection and matching HLA type were indicated.

The study, taken as a whole, reports: Predominance within the ex vivo response was attributable to HLA-C-restricted CMV-specific TCR beta clonotypes. Totalled public TCR beta family frequency picked out people who carried CMV plus the relevant HLA.

TCRdb analysed the reads with MiXCR anew, one entry per CDR3 protein. The sample includes 560,000 or so distinct CDR3 sequences, 16% seen only once; the top ten take roughly 25%. J gave up 10 bases and V 3 bases, and 4 bases lay outside the gene matches. Germline assignment: CDR1 SGHVT and CDR2 SQSDAQ. The CDR3 consists of 13 residues. The chain carries TRBV7-4 and TRBJ2-1; 9 nucleotides match TRBD2. Sequences were obtained from CD8+ T cells from PBMCs. The TCR comes from a human donor in good health (CMV status not recorded). Some clones in this sample may be carry-over from other donors' samples. This CDR3 reads CASSFVAGVEQFF. In DNA, the CDR3 is TGTGCCAGCAGCTTTGTAGCGGGAGTCGAGCAGTTCTTC.